These 16 T cell receptor beta chains were sequenced from one sample in a study of blood T cell repertoires in COVID-19. Sequenced by immunoSEQ multiplex PCR; TCRdb stores in-frame clones only, minus some. The table records 250,000 to 350,000 clones, approximately 90% of them present only once. The specimen was PBMCs or T cells enriched from blood (not recorded which). Receptors were obtained from a woman in her forties or fifties who had recovered from COVID-19.

The rearrangement joins TRBV7-8 to TRBJ1-5; 8 bases align to TRBD1. In germline, CDR1 is SGHVS, CDR2 FQNEAQ. The ends lost 4 bases at V and 2 bases at J; junction bases unmatched: 7. This CDR3 has 16 residues. As DNA, the CDR3 is TGTGCCAGCAGCTCACGACAGGGGAGAGGCAATCAGCCCCAGCATTTT. Translating it yields CASSSRQGRGNQPQHF.

This clone was detected only a few times. This chain links TRBV5-3 with TRBJ2-7; TRBD2 matches 7 bases. TRBV5-3 is an ORF, and what it does is uncertain. CDR3 size: 22 residues. The V and J ends lost 3 bases and 4 bases, in that order; junction bases with no gene match: 31. DNA of the CDR3: TGTGCCAGAAGCTCCACCGTAGGACTAGGGAAGATGCCTGGGTGGCCGCCTTACGAGCAGTACTTC. As protein: CARSSTVGLGKMPGWPPYEQYF.

The J gene is TRBJ2-2, the V gene TRBV28; 8 nucleotides match TRBD2. Germline CDR1 and CDR2: MDHEN and SYDVKM. The V segment lost 6 bases and the J segment 5 bases; nucleotides outside the gene matches: 17. The CDR3 runs 18 residues. CDR3 DNA: TGTGCCAGCAGCTCCCGACTCGGGAGGGCGACCACTACCGGGGAGCTGTTTTTT. This codes for CASSSRLGRATTTGELFF.

This clone was seen a single time. The genes are TRBV3-1 (or the pseudogene TRBV3-2) and TRBJ1-1; perhaps TRBD1 as D (6 bases). The CDR3 covers 13 residues. Germline V CDR1 and CDR2: LGHDT, YNNKEL (reference sequence). V was shortened by 2 bases and J by 10 bases, with 14 bases between the two germline ends. For the CDR3, the DNA is TGTGCCAGCAGCCAAATACCAGGGGTAGGAGCTTTCTTT. Translated, it gives CASSQIPGVGAFF.

This chain connects TRBV19 to TRBJ2-2; D is undetermined. The V gene lost 6 bases and the J gene lost 1 base, with 15 bases spanning the gap. The V gene's germline CDR1 is LNHDA and CDR2 SQIVND (reference sequence). This CDR3 has 16 amino acids. The DNA for the CDR3 is TGTGCCAGTAGCACAGTAACACTCTTGAACACCGGGGAGCTGTTTTTT. Encoded protein: CASSTVTLLNTGELFF.

J is TRBJ2-1 and V is TRBV7-3; D gene unclear. The CDR3 length is 16 residues. Germline-derived CDR1 and CDR2 are SGHTA and FQGTGA. Deletions cut 1 base from V and 8 bases from J, with 18 bases between. This CDR3 is CASSLSSLTGRYEQFF. DNA of the CDR3: TGTGCCAGCAGCTTAAGCTCGTTAACTGGTCGCTATGAGCAGTTCTTC.

The chain employs TRBV28 and TRBJ1-2; weak D call: TRBD1 (6 bases). The CDR3 has 14 residues. Germline V CDR1 and CDR2: MDHEN, SYDVKM. Trimming pared 3 bases from V and 3 bases from J, leaving 11 bases between. The CDR3 here is CASSFIYRDYGYTF. The DNA of the CDR3 is TGTGCCAGCAGTTTTATTTACAGGGACTATGGCTACACCTTC.

The count of this clone is one. J is TRBJ1-1 and V is TRBV6-5; a weak D match, TRBD1 (5 bases). The germline CDR1 and CDR2 sequences are MNHEY and SVGAGI. Deletions cut 2 bases from V and 8 bases from J, with 12 bases between. This CDR3 has 13 residues. Here the CDR3 reads CASSYEWGTEAFF. CDR3 bases: TGTGCCAGCAGTTACGAATGGGGCACAGAAGCTTTCTTT.

The chain is built from TRBV3-1 (or the pseudogene TRBV3-2) and TRBJ1-3; tentatively, D is TRBD1 (5 bases). V was trimmed by 1 base and J by 4 bases, leaving 5 bases between them. The CDR3 extends over 13 amino acids. Germline values: CDR1 LGHDT, CDR2 YNNKEL (reference sequence). The CDR3 loop is CASSQGQGNTIYF. The CDR3 nucleotides are TGTGCCAGCAGCCAAGGACAGGGAAACACCATATATTTT.

V and J are TRBV27 and TRBJ2-2; the D gene is possibly TRBD1 (6 bases). This CDR3 spans 14 amino acids. Germline V gene lookup returns CDR1 MNHEY and CDR2 SMNVEV (reference sequence). The V and J ends lost 6 bases and 5 bases respectively, with 13 bases between them. Here the CDR3 reads CASRAGVGTGELFF. CDR3 DNA: TGTGCCAGCAGGGCAGGGGTTGGTACCGGGGAGCTGTTTTTT.

The DNA of the CDR3 is TGTGCCAGCAGCGTAGGACAAGCGGGAGTCCCCTACAATGAGCAGTTCTTC. Translating it yields CASSVGQAGVPYNEQFF. The chain couples TRBV9 to TRBJ2-1, with 8 nucleotides matching TRBD2. CDR1 is SGDLS and CDR2 is YYNGEE in the germline V gene. The CDR3 is 17 residues long. Trimming took 0 bases from V and 2 from J; bases not matched to a gene: 7.

The genes are TRBV28 and TRBJ1-2; 7 bases are a match to TRBD1. Unmatched junction bases numbered 14, after V lost 6 bases and J lost 4 bases. Germline V lookup: CDR1 MDHEN, CDR2 SYDVKM. The CDR3 runs 16 residues. As DNA, the CDR3 is TGTGCCAGCAGCCCGCCCCTCGGGACAGTCTTCTATGGCTACACCTTC. This codes for CASSPPLGTVFYGYTF.

The rearrangement links TRBV9 to TRBJ2-7; 7 positions agree with TRBD1. Germline CDR1 SGDLS, CDR2 YYNGEE. V lost 3 bases to trimming and J lost 0 bases; unmatched junction nucleotides: 6. The CDR3 covers 15 residues. CDR3 sequence: CASSAGQSLSYEQYF. In DNA form, the CDR3 reads TGTGCCAGCAGCGCGGGACAGAGCCTCTCCTACGAGCAGTACTTC.

The gene calls are TRBV19 and TRBJ1-4; D gene uncertain. From germline, CDR1 is LNHDA and CDR2 SQIVND (reference sequence). With 6 bases removed from V and 0 bases from J, the gap between germline ends came to 11 bases. CDR3 length: 15 residues. The CDR3 reads CASSRIGATNEKLFF. DNA of the CDR3: TGTGCCAGTAGCCGTATCGGAGCAACTAATGAAAAACTGTTTTTT. The full variable domain, with the rest looked up from reference TRBV19 and TRBJ1-4, is DGGITQSPKYLFRKEGQNVTLSCEQNLNHDAMYWYRQDPGQGLRLIYYSQIVNDFQKGDIAEGYSVSREKKESFPLTVTSAQKNPTAFYLCASSRIGATNEKLFFGSGTQLSVL.

V and J are TRBV3-1 (or the pseudogene TRBV3-2) and TRBJ1-2, with D possibly TRBD1 on 5 matching bases. The germline gives CDR1 LGHDT, CDR2 YNNKEL (reference sequence). The CDR3 spans 14 residues. V lost 1 base and J 7 bases, leaving 13 bases between the germline ends. DNA of the CDR3: TGTGCCAGCAGCCAAGGTCACGGGGGTACTGGCTACACCTTC. Translated: CASSQGHGGTGYTF.

This chain connects TRBV4-3 to TRBJ1-4; D not certain. Trimming pared 6 bases from V and 7 bases from J, leaving 18 bases between. The CDR3 contains 15 residues. The germline V gene has CDR1 LGHNA and CDR2 YSLEER. This CDR3 is CASSGEHGVSEKLFF. The CDR3 DNA sequence: TGCGCCAGCAGTGGGGAGCACGGGGTGTCTGAAAAACTGTTTTTT.